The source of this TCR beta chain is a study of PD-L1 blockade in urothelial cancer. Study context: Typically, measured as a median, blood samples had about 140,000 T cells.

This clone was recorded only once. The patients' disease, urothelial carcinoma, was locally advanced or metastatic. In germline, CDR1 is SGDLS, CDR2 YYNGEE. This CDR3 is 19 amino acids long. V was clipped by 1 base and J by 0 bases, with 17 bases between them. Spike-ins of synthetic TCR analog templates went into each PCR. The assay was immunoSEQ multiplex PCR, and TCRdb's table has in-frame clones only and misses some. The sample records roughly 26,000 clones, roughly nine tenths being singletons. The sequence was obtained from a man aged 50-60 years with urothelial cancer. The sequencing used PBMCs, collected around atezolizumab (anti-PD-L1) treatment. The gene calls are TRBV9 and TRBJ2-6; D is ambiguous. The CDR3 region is CASSVTPEVYNSGANVLTF. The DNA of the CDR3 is TGTGCCAGCAGCGTAACCCCAGAAGTTTACAACTCTGGGGCCAACGTCCTGACTTTC. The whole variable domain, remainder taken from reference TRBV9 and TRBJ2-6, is DSGVTQTPKHLITATGQRVTLRCSPRSGDLSVYWYQQSLDQGLQFLIQYYNGEERAKGNILERFSAQQFPDLHSELNLSSLELGDSALYFCASSVTPEVYNSGANVLTFGAGSRLTVL.